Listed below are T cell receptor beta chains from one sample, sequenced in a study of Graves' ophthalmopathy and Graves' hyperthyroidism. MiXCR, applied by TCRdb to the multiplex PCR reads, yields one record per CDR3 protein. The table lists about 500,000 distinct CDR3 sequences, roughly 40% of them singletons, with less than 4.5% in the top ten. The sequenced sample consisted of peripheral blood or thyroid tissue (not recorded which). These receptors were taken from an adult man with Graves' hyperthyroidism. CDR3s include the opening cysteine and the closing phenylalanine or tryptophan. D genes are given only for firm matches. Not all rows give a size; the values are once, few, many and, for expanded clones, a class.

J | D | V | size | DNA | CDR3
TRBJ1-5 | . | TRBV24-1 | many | TGTGCCACCAGTGATTGGGGCAATCAGCCCCAGCATTTT | CATSDWGNQPQHF
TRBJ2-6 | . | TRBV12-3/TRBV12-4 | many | TGTGCCAGCACCCAATCAGGGGTTGGGGCCAACGTCCTGACTTTC | CASTQSGVGANVLTF
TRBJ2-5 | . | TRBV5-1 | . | TGTGCCAGCAGCAACTCTCGGGCAGGGCAAGAGACCCAGTACTTC | CASSNSRAGQETQYF
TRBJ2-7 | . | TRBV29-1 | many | TGCAGCGTTGCGGCAGGGGTAATTTACGAGCAGTACTTC | CSVAAGVIYEQYF
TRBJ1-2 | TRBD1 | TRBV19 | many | TGTGCCAGTAGTAGACCGGGACAGGGCTATGGCTACACCTTC | CASSRPGQGYGYTF
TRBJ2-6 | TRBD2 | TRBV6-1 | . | TGTGCCAGCAGCCAAGAGTGGGGCGGGGGGCGCTCTGGGGCCAACGTCCTGACTTTC | CASSQEWGGGRSGANVLTF
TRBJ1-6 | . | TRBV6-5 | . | TGTGCCAGCATGGACGTCCGCGGGAGCTCCTATAATTCACCCCTCCACTTT | CASMDVRGSSYNSPLHF
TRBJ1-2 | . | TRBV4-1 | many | TGCGCCAGCAGCCAGGAAACAGGGTCCTATGGCTACACCTTC | CASSQETGSYGYTF
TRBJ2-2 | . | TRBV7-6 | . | TGTGCCAGCAGCTCTTCCACAGGGACGAACACCGGGGAGCTGTTTTTC | CASSSSTGTNTGELFF
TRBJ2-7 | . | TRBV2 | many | TGTGCCACTCTGGCGGGCTACGAGCAGTACTTC | CATLAGYEQYF
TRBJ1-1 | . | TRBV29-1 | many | TGCAGCGCCTCAAGGGGAGGGGCCAACACTGAAGCTTTCTTT | CSASRGGANTEAFF
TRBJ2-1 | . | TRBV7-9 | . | TGTGCCAGCAGCCCTCCCTCACTAGAATCCTACTTTGATGAGCAGTTCTTC | CASSPPSLESYFDEQFF
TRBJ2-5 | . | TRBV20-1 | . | TGCAGTGCTAGCCCGATACCAGAGACCCAGTACTTC | CSASPIPETQYF
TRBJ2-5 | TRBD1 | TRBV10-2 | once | TGCGCCAGCAGAAGAGGACAGGTGGGGAGAGATGAGACCCAGTACTTC | CASRRGQVGRDETQYF
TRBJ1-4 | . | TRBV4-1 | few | TGCGCCAGCAGCCAAGATTTGCAGGGACCAATTAATGAAAAACTGTTTTTT | CASSQDLQGPINEKLFF
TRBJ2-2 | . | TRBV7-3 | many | TGTGCCAGCAGCTTAGGAGGGGTCGGGGAGCTGTTTTTT | CASSLGGVGELFF
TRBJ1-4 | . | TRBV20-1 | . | TGCAGTGCTAGACACCTACGGGAGTTT | CSARHLREF
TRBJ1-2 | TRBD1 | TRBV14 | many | TGTGCCAGCAGCCGTCGGGACAGGGGGCTGGATGGCTACACCTTC | CASSRRDRGLDGYTF
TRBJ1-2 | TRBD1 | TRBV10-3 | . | TGTGCCATCAGTGCCCTAAGTCTTCTGGACAGGGGTGCCTATGGCTACACCTTC | CAISALSLLDRGAYGYTF
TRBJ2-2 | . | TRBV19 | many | TGTGCCAGTAGTATCGTCGGGAACACCGGGGAGCTGTTTTTT | CASSIVGNTGELFF
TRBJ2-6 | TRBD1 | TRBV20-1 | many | TGCAGTGCTAGAGACGACAGGGTCAAGCTCGCTCTCTCTGGGGCCAACGTCCTGACTTTC | CSARDDRVKLALSGANVLTF
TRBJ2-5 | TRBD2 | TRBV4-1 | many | TGCGCCAGCAGCGAACCCGGGACTAGCGCAAAGACCCAGTACTTC | CASSEPGTSAKTQYF
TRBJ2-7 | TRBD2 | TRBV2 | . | TGTGCCAGCAGCGTACTAGCGGGGGCTTGGGACGAGCAGCACTTC | CASSVLAGAWDEQHF
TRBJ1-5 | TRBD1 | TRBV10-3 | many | TGTGCCATCAGTGGGGACAGAGATCAGCCCCAGCATTTT | CAISGDRDQPQHF
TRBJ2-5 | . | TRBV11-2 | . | TGTGCCAGCAGCTCGGCGGGGGCCGAGACCCAGTACTTC | CASSSAGAETQYF
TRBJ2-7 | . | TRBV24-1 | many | TGTGCCACCAGTGATAGCTCGACTGGGAGCTCCTACGAGCAGTACTTC | CATSDSSTGSSYEQYF
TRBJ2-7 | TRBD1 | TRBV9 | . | TGTGCCAGCAGACCGGACAGGGGCGATTACATGCAGTACTTC | CASRPDRGDYMQYF
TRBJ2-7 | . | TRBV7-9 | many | TGTGCCAGCAGCTTAGCTTGGATTCCCCACGAGCAGTACTTC | CASSLAWIPHEQYF
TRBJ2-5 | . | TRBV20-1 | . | TGCAGTTACTCCCAGCAAGAGACCCAGTACTTC | CSYSQQETQYF
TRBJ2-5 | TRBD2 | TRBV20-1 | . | TGCAGTGCTAGAGATGGGGGGGAGCATCAAGAGACCCAGTACTTC | CSARDGGEHQETQYF
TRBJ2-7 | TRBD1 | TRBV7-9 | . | TGTGCCAGCAGCCCGACAGGGATCTCCTACGAGCAGTACTTC | CASSPTGISYEQYF